These 30 T cell receptor beta chains originate from one sample sequenced in a study of technical replicates of blood from several donors. Assay: immunoSEQ multiplex PCR; the TCRdb copy retains only in-frame clones and omits some. Among tens of thousands of clones, 95% to 98% were seen once, and the ten largest hold more than 0.12%. Material for sequencing was T cells isolated from PBMCs. These receptor sequences come from a human donor in good health.

J is TRBJ1-4 and V is TRBV10-3, with 7 bases identical to TRBD1. This CDR3 contains 15 residues. Trimming removed 3 bases from V and 4 bases from J; junction bases left unmatched: 5. Looked up from germline, CDR1 is ENHRY and CDR2 is SYGVKD. The CDR3 sequence is CAISEQGRGNEKLFF. The CDR3 DNA sequence: TGTGCCATCAGTGAACAGGGGAGAGGTAATGAAAAACTGTTTTTT.

The chain carries TRBV11-2 and TRBJ2-7, with unresolved D. The CDR3 has 14 residues. Per the germline V gene, CDR1 is SGHAT and CDR2 is FQNNGV. Trimming stripped 2 bases from V and 2 bases from J, with 10 bases between. In DNA, the CDR3 is TGTGCCAGCAGCTTATTGGCCACTACCTACGAGCAGTACTTC. This encodes CASSLLATTYEQYF.

This chain joins TRBV2 and TRBJ2-1, with a possible D match to TRBD2 (6 bases). CDR3 length: 17 residues. Per germline, CDR1 SNHLY and CDR2 FYNNEI. The V and J ends lost 4 bases and 3 bases respectively, with 19 bases between them. In DNA form, the CDR3 reads TGTGCCAGCAGTGTGTGGTTCGGCGGGGTGCACTACAATGAGCAGTTCTTC. This gives the protein CASSVWFGGVHYNEQFF.

The chain uses TRBV19 and TRBJ1-1; 10 positions match TRBD1. The CDR3 loop spans 15 amino acids. V lost 4 bases to trimming and J lost 8 bases; unmatched junction nucleotides: 10. Per germline, CDR1 LNHDA and CDR2 SQIVND (reference sequence). This CDR3 is CASSRTGGAHEEAFF. CDR3 coding DNA: TGTGCCAGTAGTAGGACAGGGGGTGCGCACGAGGAAGCTTTCTTT.

The V and J genes are TRBV4-2 and TRBJ1-4, with 8 bases matching TRBD1. V was clipped by 3 bases and J by 5 bases; unmatched bases: 5. Looked up from germline, CDR1 is LGHNA and CDR2 is YNFKEQ. The CDR3 has 15 amino acids. Here the CDR3 reads CASSQDRAWNEKLFF. Written as DNA, the CDR3 is TGTGCCAGCAGCCAGGACAGGGCTTGGAATGAAAAACTGTTTTTT.

CDR3 coding DNA: TGTGCCAGCAGTAGACAGGAAAGAACTGGAAACACCATATATTTT. Amino acids: CASSRQERTGNTIYF. The V gene is TRBV6-5, the J gene TRBJ1-3; a weak D match, TRBD1 (6 bases). Germline V gene sequence: CDR1 MNHEY, CDR2 SVGAGI. The V gene lost 5 bases and the J gene lost 2 bases, with 13 bases spanning the gap. The length of the CDR3 is 15 residues.

The rearrangement links TRBV7-8 to TRBJ2-5, with 13 nucleotides matching TRBD2. This CDR3 spans 17 amino acids. CDR1 and CDR2 from the germline V gene are SGHVS and FQNEAQ. With V trimmed by 5 bases and J by 4 bases, 10 bases remained unmatched. As DNA, the CDR3 is TGTGCCAGCAGCCCTCAACCCCGACTAGCGGGGGGAGAGACCCAGTACTTC. This encodes CASSPQPRLAGGETQYF.

V and J are TRBV11-2 and TRBJ1-2; 7 bases align to TRBD1. Per germline, CDR1 SGHAT and CDR2 FQNNGV. CDR3 size: 12 residues. CDR3 sequence reads: CFRDSRVYGYTF. The CDR3 DNA reads TGTTTCCGGGACAGCCGGGTCTATGGCTACACCTTC.

This clone has only one observation. The rearrangement joins TRBV9 to TRBJ1-3; D is undetermined. Germline CDR1 reads SGDLS; CDR2 reads YYNGEE. The V end was cut by 0 bases, the J end by 9 bases, with 10 bases between. This CDR3 spans 13 amino acids. The DNA of the CDR3 is TGTGCCAGCAGCGTAGGAGGCGAGGGCACCATATATTTT. Translated, it gives CASSVGGEGTIYF.

The V gene is TRBV29-1, the J gene TRBJ2-7; D perhaps matches TRBD2 (5 bases). The germline V and J ends were trimmed by 0 bases and 3 bases, with 9 bases remaining between them. CDR1 SQVTM and CDR2 ANQGSEA come from the germline V gene. The CDR3 contains 13 residues. The CDR3 DNA sequence: TGCAGCGTTGAAGATCGGGGTAGCTACGAGCAGTACTTC. Its protein is CSVEDRGSYEQYF.

The chain employs TRBV11-2 and TRBJ2-7; D possibly corresponds to TRBD1 (6 bases). Trimming shortened V by 4 bases and J by 1 base, and 20 bases separated the two germline ends. This CDR3 is 17 amino acids long. CDR1 is SGHAT and CDR2 is FQNNGV in the germline V gene. The CDR3 sequence is CASSSPPGHSSSYEQYF. CDR3 in DNA: TGTGCCAGCAGCTCACCACCGGGACACTCATCTTCCTACGAGCAGTACTTC.

The CDR3 protein is CASSDQNTGSSYNSPLHF. CDR3 coding DNA: TGTGCCAGCAGCGACCAAAATACAGGGAGCTCCTATAATTCACCCCTCCACTTT. The V and J genes are TRBV5-4 and TRBJ1-6; TRBD1 is a possible D gene (6 bases). Germline CDR1 and CDR2: SGHNT and YYREEE (reference sequence). V was clipped by 4 bases and J by 0 bases, with 17 bases between them. The CDR3 has 18 amino acids.

The chain couples TRBV2 to TRBJ1-2; D is unresolved. Germline loops: CDR1 SNHLY, CDR2 FYNNEI. This CDR3 contains 14 residues. Trimming took 4 bases from V and 1 from J, leaving 10 bases between them. The CDR3 here is CASSASLVNYGYTF. CDR3 DNA: TGTGCCAGCAGTGCCTCACTGGTTAACTATGGCTACACCTTC.

The chain carries TRBV7-9 and TRBJ2-7; D gene uncertain. CDR1 and CDR2 from the germline V gene are SEHNR and FQNEAQ (reference sequence). The CDR3 totals 11 residues. The V and J ends lost 4 bases and 4 bases respectively, with 5 bases between them. As DNA, the CDR3 is TGTGCCAGCAGCTCGCTATACGAGCAGTACTTC. As protein: CASSSLYEQYF.

This chain links TRBV6-6 with TRBJ1-1; D gene ambiguous. There are 14 residues in the CDR3. Trimming took off 2 bases at V and 6 bases at J, with 13 bases between the two ends. Germline assignment: CDR1 MNHNY and CDR2 SVGAGI (reference sequence). CDR3 region: CASSYGSGEAEAFF. The CDR3 nucleotides are TGTGCCAGCAGTTACGGGTCTGGGGAGGCTGAAGCTTTCTTT.

The rearrangement links TRBV5-1 to TRBJ2-2, with D perhaps TRBD1 (5 bases). Trimming removed 1 base at V and 2 bases at J, with 21 bases between. Germline V gene sequence: CDR1 SGHRS, CDR2 YFSETQ. There are 19 residues in the CDR3. For the CDR3, the DNA is TGCGCCAGCAGCTTGATGGGGCAAGGAGTCCTATCCAACACCGGGGAGCTGTTTTTT. Encoded protein: CASSLMGQGVLSNTGELFF. Full variable domain (remainder filled in from reference TRBV5-1 and TRBJ2-2): KAGVTQTPRYLIKTRGQQVTLSCSPISGHRSVSWYQQTPGQGLQFLFEYFSETQRNKGNFPGRFSGRQFSNSRSEMNVSTLELGDSALYLCASSLMGQGVLSNTGELFFGEGSRLTVL.

This chain uses TRBV15 with TRBJ2-2, with 12 bases fitting TRBD2. The CDR3 covers 19 residues. The germline V gene has CDR1 LNHNV and CDR2 YYDKDF (reference sequence). After removal of 5 bases from V and 1 base from J, the junction contained 11 bases not matched to a gene. CDR3 coding DNA: TGTGCCACCAGCCCAAGGCCCCCTAGCGGGAGGGTGAACACCGGGGAGCTGTTTTTT. This codes for CATSPRPPSGRVNTGELFF. Full variable domain (missing parts from reference TRBV15 and TRBJ2-2): DAMVIQNPRYQVTQFGKPVTLSCSQTLNHNVMYWYQQKSSQAPKLLFHYYDKDFNNEADTPDNFQSRRPNTSFCFLDIRSPGLGDTAMYLCATSPRPPSGRVNTGELFFGEGSRLTVL.

This clone has a single count. The chain employs TRBV15 and TRBJ1-5; 10 nucleotides align to TRBD1. V shed 3 bases, J shed 5 bases, and the junction held 1 base outside the gene matches. The CDR3 length is 14 residues. Germline V CDR1 and CDR2: LNHNV, YYDKDF (reference sequence). The CDR3 DNA sequence: TGTGCCACCAGCAGTGACAGGGGGCATCAGCCCCAGCATTTT. Translated: CATSSDRGHQPQHF.

The chain couples TRBV7-2 to TRBJ2-7; TRBD2 matches 8 bases. Germline CDR1 is SGHTA and CDR2 is FQGNSA. CDR3 length: 15 amino acids. Trimming took 1 base from V and 2 from J; bases not matched to a gene: 4. The CDR3 sequence is CASSLVGLATYEQYF. The CDR3 DNA sequence: TGTGCCAGCAGCTTAGTTGGACTAGCTACCTACGAGCAGTACTTC.

This clone was counted a single time. Other DNA sequences in the same sample also yield this CDR3. V gene TRBV9 combines with J gene TRBJ2-7; D might be TRBD1 (5 bases). This CDR3 is 14 amino acids long. Germline CDR1 reads SGDLS; CDR2 reads YYNGEE. With 4 bases removed from V and 10 bases from J, the gap between germline ends came to 21 bases. The CDR3 spells CASSPLQGVGEQYF. Written as DNA, the CDR3 is TGTGCCAGCAGCCCCCTCCAGGGTGTAGGTGAACAGTACTTC.

The chain recombines TRBV28 with TRBJ2-3; 8 bases fit TRBD1. J lost 3 bases, V lost 6 bases, and 8 bases had no gene match. CDR1 and CDR2 from the germline V gene are MDHEN and SYDVKM. The CDR3 is made up of 15 amino acids. Written as DNA, the CDR3 is TGTGCCAGCAGAGGGACAGGTCGCGAGACAGATACGCAGTATTTT. Its translation: CASRGTGRETDTQYF.

The V gene is TRBV5-1, the J gene TRBJ2-1; possible D gene TRBD1, 5 bases. Trimming took 4 bases from V and 3 from J, leaving 20 bases between them. Germline V gene data show CDR1 as SGHRS and CDR2 as YFSETQ. CDR3 length equals 17 residues. The CDR3 DNA reads TGCGCCAGCAGCCTATGGGGCGGCAATTATAACTACAATGAGCAGTTCTTC. Translated, it gives CASSLWGGNYNYNEQFF.

The gene calls are TRBV2 and TRBJ2-3; 11 positions agree with TRBD2. Germline CDR1 SNHLY, CDR2 FYNNEI. With 1 base clipped from V and 6 bases from J, the junction kept 6 bases outside the gene matches. The CDR3 totals 16 residues. CDR3 in amino acids: CASSEVLAGGRDTQYF. In DNA, the CDR3 is TGTGCCAGCAGTGAAGTCCTAGCGGGGGGCCGGGATACGCAGTATTTT. The whole variable domain, remainder taken from reference TRBV2 and TRBJ2-3, is EPEVTQTPSHQVTQMGQEVILRCVPISNHLYFYWYRQILGQKVEFLVSFYNNEISEKSEIFDDQFSVERPDGSNFTLKIRSTKLEDSAMYFCASSEVLAGGRDTQYFGPGTRLTVL.

The rearrangement links TRBV5-6 to TRBJ1-4, with D hard to call. Germline V gene lookup returns CDR1 SGHDT and CDR2 YYEEEE. Trimming left V 4 bases short and J 0 bases short, with 7 bases between. There are 14 residues in the CDR3. For the CDR3, the DNA is TGTGCCAGCAGCAACCCAGCAACTAATGAAAAACTGTTTTTT. Amino acids: CASSNPATNEKLFF.

The genes are TRBV2 and TRBJ1-5; 7 bases align to TRBD1. CDR3 size: 13 residues. The V gene's germline CDR1 is SNHLY and CDR2 FYNNEI. V was clipped by 6 bases and J by 2 bases; unmatched bases: 1. The CDR3, as DNA: TGTGCCAGCAGAGACAGGGGCAATCAGCCCCAGCATTTT. Its protein is CASRDRGNQPQHF.

The V gene is TRBV5-4, the J gene TRBJ2-5, with 8 bases lining up with TRBD2. This CDR3 is built from 15 residues. The trim removed 4 bases at V and 3 bases at J, leaving 8 bases unmatched. Looked up from germline, CDR1 is SGHNT and CDR2 is YYREEE (reference sequence). The CDR3 loop is CASSRTSGSEETQYF. In DNA, the CDR3 is TGTGCCAGCAGCCGGACGAGCGGGAGCGAAGAGACCCAGTACTTC. The complete variable domain, with remaining parts taken from reference TRBV5-4 and TRBJ2-5, reads ETGVTQSPTHLIKTRGQQVTLRCSSQSGHNTVSWYQQALGQGPQFIFQYYREEENGRGNFPPRFSGLQFPNYSSELNVNALELDDSALYLCASSRTSGSEETQYFGPGTRLLVL.

The genes are TRBV10-3 and TRBJ2-7, with 8 bases matching TRBD2. The CDR3 totals 14 residues. J gave up 0 bases and V 2 bases, and 0 bases lay outside the gene matches. Germline assignment: CDR1 ENHRY and CDR2 SYGVKD. Here the CDR3 reads CAISETSGSYEQYF. The CDR3 region has the DNA TGTGCCATCAGTGAGACTAGCGGCTCCTACGAGCAGTACTTC.

The rearrangement links TRBV2 to TRBJ1-1; TRBD1 might be the D (5 bases). Per germline, CDR1 SNHLY and CDR2 FYNNEI. CDR3 length: 14 amino acids. V was pared by 4 bases and J by 3 bases, with 12 bases between. The CDR3 protein is CASSVGGVDTEAFF. CDR3 bases: TGTGCCAGCAGTGTGGGGGGAGTGGACACTGAAGCTTTCTTT.

The chain is built from TRBV18 and TRBJ2-5, with TRBD1 identical over 8 bases. The V and J ends lost 0 bases and 4 bases, in that order; junction bases with no gene match: 1. Germline values: CDR1 KGHSH, CDR2 LQKENI. There are 14 residues in the CDR3. CDR3 protein: CASSPPGQAETQYF. The CDR3 DNA is TGTGCCAGCTCACCACCGGGACAGGCAGAGACCCAGTACTTC.

V usage is TRBV14 and J usage is TRBJ2-7; 8 nucleotides align to TRBD2. The CDR3 is made up of 15 amino acids. Germline loops: CDR1 SGHDN, CDR2 FVKESK. J was trimmed by 0 bases and V by 6 bases; bases with no gene match: 7. The CDR3 coding sequence is TGTGCCAGCAGACGAAGCGGGAGCCCCTCCTACGAGCAGTACTTC. Its translation: CASRRSGSPSYEQYF. Variable domain in full (rest from reference TRBV14 and TRBJ2-7): EAGVTQFPSHSVIEKGQTVTLRCDPISGHDNLYWYRRVMGKEIKFLLHFVKESKQDESGMPNNRFLAERTGGTYSTLKVQPAELEDSGVYFCASRRSGSPSYEQYFGPGTRLTVT.